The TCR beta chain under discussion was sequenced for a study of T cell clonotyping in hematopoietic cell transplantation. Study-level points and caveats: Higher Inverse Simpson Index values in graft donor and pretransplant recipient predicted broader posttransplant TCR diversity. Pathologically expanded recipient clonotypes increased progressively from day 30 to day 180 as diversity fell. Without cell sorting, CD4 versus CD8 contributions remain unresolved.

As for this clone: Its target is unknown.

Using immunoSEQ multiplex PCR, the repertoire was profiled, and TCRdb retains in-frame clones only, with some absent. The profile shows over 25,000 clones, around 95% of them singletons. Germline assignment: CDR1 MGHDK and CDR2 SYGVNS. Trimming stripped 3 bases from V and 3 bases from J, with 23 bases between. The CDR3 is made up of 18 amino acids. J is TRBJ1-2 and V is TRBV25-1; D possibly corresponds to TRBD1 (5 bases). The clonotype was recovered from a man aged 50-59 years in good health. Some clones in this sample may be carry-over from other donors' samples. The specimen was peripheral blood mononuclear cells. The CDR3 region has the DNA TGTGCCAGCAGTGATTCTGTATCCTTGCAGGGCCGTTACTATGGCTACACCTTC. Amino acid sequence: CASSDSVSLQGRYYGYTF.